The clone carrying this T cell receptor (beta chain) was picked up one time. Its antigen remains unidentified. This sample is part of a study of Ad26.COV2.S vaccination and SARS-CoV-2 variants. In the study overall: The donor was enrolled in the Ad26.COV2.S arm of the COV1001 trial. Ad26.COV2.S, an intramuscular injection, was given once or twice 56 days apart. Findings and caveats of the study: The TCR-based breadth and depth measures might underestimate overall T cell responses.

Profiled with immunoSEQ multiplex PCR; TCRdb holds only in-frame clones, not every one. The repertoire includes more than 400,000 clones, about 92% of them detected once, and around 4.5% sits in the top ten. The sample's treatment: around 19 received Ad26.COV2.S at low or high dose, single or two shots; about 5 received placebo; per-sample allocation not given. On day 63 after the first injection, vaccine and placebo recipients gave samples. An adult aged 18-55 years in Boston served as the donor. Specimen: peripheral blood, collected in a trial of Ad26.COV2.S vaccine versus placebo. This TCR was sampled from a person between 18 and 65 years old who received the Ad26.COV2.S COVID-19 vaccine or a placebo.

CDR3 coding DNA: TGTGCCAGCAGCGTAGGTCCAGGAGAATACTATGGCTACACCTTC. This encodes CASSVGPGEYYGYTF. This chain uses TRBV9 with TRBJ1-2; no clear D. CDR1 SGDLS and CDR2 YYNGEE come from the germline V gene. This CDR3 is built from 15 residues. Trimming left V 0 bases short and J 3 bases short, with 12 bases between.